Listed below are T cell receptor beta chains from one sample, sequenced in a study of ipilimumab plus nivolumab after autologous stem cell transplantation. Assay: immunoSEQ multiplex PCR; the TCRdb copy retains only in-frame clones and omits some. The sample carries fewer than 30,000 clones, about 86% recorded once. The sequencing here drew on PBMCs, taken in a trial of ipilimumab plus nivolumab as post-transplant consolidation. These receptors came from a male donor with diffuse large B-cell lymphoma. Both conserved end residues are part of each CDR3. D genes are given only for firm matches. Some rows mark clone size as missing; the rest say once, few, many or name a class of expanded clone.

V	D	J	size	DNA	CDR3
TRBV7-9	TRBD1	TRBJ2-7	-	TGTGCCAGCAGCTTCTACAGGGGGAACGAGCAGTACTTC	CASSFYRGNEQYF
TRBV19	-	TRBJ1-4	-	TGTGCCAGTAGTATGGGAGGTCTGAGTAGGGAAAAACTGTTTTTT	CASSMGGLSREKLFF
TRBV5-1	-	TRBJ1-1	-	TGCGCCAGCAGCTTGGTGTATTCAGGGAACACTGAAGCTTTCTTT	CASSLVYSGNTEAFF
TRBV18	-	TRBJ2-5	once	TGTGCCAGCTCACCATCAGGGGCGGAGACCCAGTACTTC	CASSPSGAETQYF
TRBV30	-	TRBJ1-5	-	TGTGCCTGGAGTGTAGGGCCGACAGTTGATCAGCCCCGGCATTTT	CAWSVGPTVDQPRHF
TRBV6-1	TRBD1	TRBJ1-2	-	TGTGCCAGCAGTCTGACTGGGACAGCAAACTATGGCTACACCTTC	CASSLTGTANYGYTF
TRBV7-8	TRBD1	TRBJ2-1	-	TGTGCCAGCAGAGACCCCGGGACAGGGAAGTTAGAGCAGTTCTTC	CASRDPGTGKLEQFF
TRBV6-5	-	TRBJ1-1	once	TGTGCCAGCATCTCCAGTGGAACCTCTGAAGCTTTCTTT	CASISSGTSEAFF
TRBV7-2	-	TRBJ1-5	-	TGTGCCAGCAGCTATCAACACGGGACGAATCAGCCCCAGCATTTT	CASSYQHGTNQPQHF
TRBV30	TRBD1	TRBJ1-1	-	TGTGCCTGGAGTCGGACAGGGAGGACTGAAGCTTTCTTT	CAWSRTGRTEAFF
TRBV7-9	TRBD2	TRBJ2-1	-	TGTGCCAGCAGCTTCGGCGGGGCGGGGGGCAATGAGCAGTTCTTC	CASSFGGAGGNEQFF
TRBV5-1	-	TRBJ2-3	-	TGCGCCAGCAGGCGACAGGCCCTTATCACAGATACGCAGTATTTT	CASRRQALITDTQYF
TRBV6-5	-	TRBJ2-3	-	TGTGCCAGCAGTAGGGGATACCTTGAAGATACGCAGTATTTT	CASSRGYLEDTQYF
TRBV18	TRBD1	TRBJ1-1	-	TGTGCCAGCTCACCCCAGGGACAGGGATCTGAAGCTTTCTTT	CASSPQGQGSEAFF
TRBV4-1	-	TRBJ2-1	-	TGCGCCAGCAGCCAAGGTTCCGGGGCTACCTACAATGAGCAGTTCTTC	CASSQGSGATYNEQFF
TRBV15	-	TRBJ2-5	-	TGTGCCACCAGCAGAGATCGGCAGAAAGAGACCCAGTACTTC	CATSRDRQKETQYF
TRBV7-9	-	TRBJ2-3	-	TGTGCCAGCAGCTTAGTCCCTAGCCCAGATACGCAGTATTTT	CASSLVPSPDTQYF
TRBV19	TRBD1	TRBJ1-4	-	TGTGCCAGTCAAGCCACAGGGGGGAGTGAAAAACTGTTTTTT	CASQATGGSEKLFF
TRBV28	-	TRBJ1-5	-	TGTGCCAGCAGTACCCCACACGTCGGCAATCAGCCCCAGCATTTT	CASSTPHVGNQPQHF
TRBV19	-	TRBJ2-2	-	TGTGCCACCAGAACCCGGGGGACACTCACCGGGGAGCTGTTTTTT	CATRTRGTLTGELFF
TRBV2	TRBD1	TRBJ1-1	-	TGTGCCAGCAGCGAAGGGACAGGTTTTGGAGAAGCTTTCTTT	CASSEGTGFGEAFF
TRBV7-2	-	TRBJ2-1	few	TGTGCCAGCAGCTCCGGAGTTAGATCTAGCAATGAGCAGTTCTTC	CASSSGVRSSNEQFF
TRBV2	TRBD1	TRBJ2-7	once	TGTGCCAGCACCCGGACAGGTGACGAACAGTACTTC	CASTRTGDEQYF
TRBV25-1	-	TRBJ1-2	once	TGTGCCAGTAGTCGCGGCTATGGCTACACCTTC	CASSRGYGYTF
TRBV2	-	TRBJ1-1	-	TGTGCCAGCCTTAACCGGGACCTCCTGCTGGACACTGAAGCTTTCTTT	CASLNRDLLLDTEAFF
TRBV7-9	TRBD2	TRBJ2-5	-	TGTGCCAGCAGAAACAGCGGGGGGTTCCAAGAGACCCAGTACTTC	CASRNSGGFQETQYF